A single sample gave rise to the 15 T cell receptor beta chains below, sequenced in a study of shared T cell receptors in the human thymus (dated by TCRdb to the early 2020s). Preparation of the library involved the immunoSEQ multiplex PCR assay. What TCRdb holds here is the immuneACCESS table cut down to in-frame rearrangements. Part of the clones is not present; checked against another copy, under half of the missing clones reflect an unresolved V gene, and the others are unexplained. Across this sample there are 600,000 to 900,000 clones, with 80% to 90% seen only once. The leading ten clones occupy about 0.011% of the sample. This sample also belongs to another study, concerning human thymus T cells.

What was sequenced was thymocytes. Receptor source: a girl under three years old with a congenital heart defect. Donor details come from another sample of the same person, matched by shared clones.

In its sample, this clone was seen a few times. The CDR3, as DNA: TGCGCCAGCAGCACCCGGGACAGGCAATCAACTAATGAAAAACTGTTTTTT. Translated, it gives CASSTRDRQSTNEKLFF. V is TRBV4-3 and J is TRBJ1-4; TRBD1 agrees at 8 bases. Per the germline V gene, CDR1 is LGHNA and CDR2 is YSLEER. The V and J ends lost 5 bases and 0 bases, in that order; junction bases with no gene match: 8. CDR3 length: 17 residues.

The chain links TRBV19 to TRBJ2-7; 7 bases are shared with TRBD1. CDR3 length: 17 residues. With V trimmed by 6 bases and J by 2 bases, 16 bases remained unmatched. The V gene's germline CDR1 is LNHDA and CDR2 SQIVND (reference sequence). In nucleotides, the CDR3 is TGTGCCAGTAGCTTCCGATCCCCGACAGGGCTTACCTACGAGCAGTACTTC. Its protein is CASSFRSPTGLTYEQYF.

The chain combines TRBV10-3 with TRBJ2-1; 9 nucleotides align to TRBD1. Per the germline V gene, CDR1 is ENHRY and CDR2 is SYGVKD. The CDR3 is made up of 16 amino acids. V dropped 8 bases and J dropped 5; count of bases not matched to a gene: 13. DNA of the CDR3: TGTGCCATCTGGACAGGGGAAAGCTTTACGGACAATGAGCAGTTCTTC. This translates into CAIWTGESFTDNEQFF.

CDR3 nucleotides: TGTGCCAGCCACGGGGGTTCGAGCGGGGCCCCAGAGCAGTACTTC. Its translation is CASHGGSSGAPEQYF. The rearrangement joins TRBV28 to TRBJ2-7; the match to TRBD2 covers 7 bases. Germline trimming cut 8 bases from V and 7 bases from J; bases unmatched to any gene: 17. This CDR3 is built from 15 residues. Germline V gene data show CDR1 as MDHEN and CDR2 as SYDVKM.

The chain uses TRBV7-4 and TRBJ1-1; tentatively, D is TRBD1 (5 bases). This CDR3 has 17 amino acids. Germline V gene data show CDR1 as SGHVT and CDR2 as SQSDAQ. V was pared by 5 bases and J by 0 bases, with 19 bases between. The DNA of the CDR3 is TGTGCCAGCAGCCTAAAAGCTTCCCCGGACATGAACACTGAAGCTTTCTTT. Its translation is CASSLKASPDMNTEAFF.

V and J are TRBV4-1 and TRBJ2-3; D is possibly TRBD2 (7 bases). The CDR3 has 17 amino acids. CDR1 is MGHRA, CDR2 YSYEKL, per germline. The V end was cut by 4 bases, the J end by 5 bases, with 22 bases between. The CDR3 sequence: CASSPYTDRSSGDTQYF. In DNA, the CDR3 is TGCGCCAGCAGCCCCTACACAGACAGGTCTAGCGGAGATACGCAGTATTTT.

With respect to this clone: Other DNA sequences from this sample encode an identical CDR3 as well. The chain recombines TRBV5-1 with TRBJ2-1; weak D call: TRBD1 (6 bases). This CDR3 region has 13 residues. V lost 0 bases, J lost 5 bases, and 6 bases lay in between. The germline V gene has CDR1 SGHRS and CDR2 YFSETQ. Here the CDR3 DNA reads TGCGCCAGCAGCTTGGGGGGGCACAATGAGCAGTTCTTC. Translating it yields CASSLGGHNEQFF.

CDR3 sequence (DNA): TGTGCCAGCAGTTTTGCGTCCCTCAGCGGACGCTCTAGCACAGATACGCAGTATTTT. It specifies CASSFASLSGRSSTDTQYF. This chain uses TRBV27 with TRBJ2-3; a weak D match, TRBD2 (5 bases). This CDR3 has 19 residues. In germline, CDR1 is MNHEY, CDR2 SMNVEV (reference sequence). V lost 3 bases and J 0 bases, leaving 22 bases between the germline ends.

This clone was counted a few times. V is TRBV2 and J is TRBJ1-2, with 7 positions matching TRBD1. Germline V gene data show CDR1 as SNHLY and CDR2 as FYNNEI. The CDR3 spans 15 residues. V trimming: 9 bases; J trimming: 1 base; junction bases outside the gene matches: 11. In nucleotides, the CDR3 is TGTGCCAGACGACATGGGACAGAATTTAACTATGGCTACACCTTC. Encoded protein: CARRHGTEFNYGYTF.

The rearrangement joins TRBV30 to TRBJ2-6, with D perhaps TRBD2 (6 bases). This CDR3 region has 18 residues. With 8 bases removed from V and 0 bases from J, the gap between germline ends came to 23 bases. Germline assignment: CDR1 GTSNPN and CDR2 SVGIG (reference sequence). CDR3 sequence reads: CAQIRRGSEDSGANVLTF. CDR3 sequence (DNA): TGTGCCCAGATTAGGCGGGGCAGCGAGGACTCTGGGGCCAACGTCCTGACTTTC.

In this sample, this clone turned up once. This chain uses TRBV5-1 with TRBJ1-2, with TRBD1 matching over 7 bases. Germline CDR1 SGHRS, CDR2 YFSETQ. The length of the CDR3 is 15 residues. The J segment lost 2 bases and the V segment lost 4 bases, leaving 8 bases of the junction unmatched. The CDR3 loop reads CASSGGTAYNYGYTF. Written as DNA, the CDR3 is TGCGCCAGCAGCGGCGGGACAGCCTACAACTATGGCTACACCTTC.

This sequence joins TRBV27 and TRBJ2-7, with 14 bases matching TRBD2. V shed 8 bases and J 0 bases; nucleotides not matched to a gene: 12. This CDR3 comprises 18 residues. Per germline, CDR1 MNHEY and CDR2 SMNVEV (reference sequence). The CDR3, as DNA: TGTGCCAGCTCCGGGGGGACTAGCGGGGGTTTCGCCTCCTACGAGCAGTACTTC. Protein sequence: CASSGGTSGGFASYEQYF.

J is TRBJ2-1 and V is TRBV7-6; D might be TRBD2 (6 bases). The CDR3 loop spans 17 amino acids. The V gene lost 5 bases and the J gene lost 0 bases, with 17 bases spanning the gap. Per germline, CDR1 SGHVS and CDR2 FNYEAQ. CDR3: CASSPGRGPSSYNEQFF. Written as DNA, the CDR3 is TGTGCCAGCAGCCCGGGGCGGGGTCCGAGCTCCTACAATGAGCAGTTCTTC.

This rearrangement joins TRBV10-3 to TRBJ2-7, with 12 bases fitting TRBD1. The CDR3 runs 16 residues. From germline, CDR1 is ENHRY and CDR2 SYGVKD. V trimming: 3 bases; J trimming: 6 bases; junction bases outside the gene matches: 9. The CDR3 protein is CAISDFSGTGGSEQYF. The CDR3 DNA reads as TGTGCCATCAGTGACTTCTCCGGGACAGGGGGCAGCGAGCAGTACTTC.

In its sample, this clone was seen once. J is TRBJ2-7 and V is TRBV4-1; no clear D gene. CDR1 is MGHRA, CDR2 YSYEKL, per germline. This CDR3 region has 18 residues. Deletions cut 8 bases from V and 0 bases from J, with 26 bases between. Written as DNA, the CDR3 is TGCGCCAGCGCGCCTGTCGGAAATGGCAGGCCAAGCTCCTACGAGCAGTACTTC. Translated: CASAPVGNGRPSSYEQYF.